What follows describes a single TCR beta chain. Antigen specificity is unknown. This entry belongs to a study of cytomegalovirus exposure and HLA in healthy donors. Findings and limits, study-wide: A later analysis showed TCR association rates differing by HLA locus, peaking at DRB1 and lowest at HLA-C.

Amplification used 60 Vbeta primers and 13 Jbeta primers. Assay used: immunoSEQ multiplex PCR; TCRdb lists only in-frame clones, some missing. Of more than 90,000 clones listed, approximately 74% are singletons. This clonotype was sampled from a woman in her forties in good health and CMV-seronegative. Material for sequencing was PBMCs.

This CDR3 is CATQTSGTSSYEQYF. The CDR3 nucleotides read TGTGCCACACAGACTAGCGGGACTTCCTCCTACGAGCAGTACTTC. The rearrangement uses TRBV28 and TRBJ2-7; 11 bases are a match to TRBD2. Germline assignment: CDR1 MDHEN and CDR2 SYDVKM. V gave up 10 bases and J gave up 0 bases; unmatched junction bases: 8. There are 15 residues in the CDR3. Drawing the rest from reference TRBV28 and TRBJ2-7, the complete variable domain is DVKVTQSSRYLVKRTGEKVFLECVQDMDHENMFWYRQDPGLGLRLIYFSYDVKMKEKGDIPEGYSVSREKKERFSLILESASTNQTSMYLCATQTSGTSSYEQYFGPGTRLTVT.